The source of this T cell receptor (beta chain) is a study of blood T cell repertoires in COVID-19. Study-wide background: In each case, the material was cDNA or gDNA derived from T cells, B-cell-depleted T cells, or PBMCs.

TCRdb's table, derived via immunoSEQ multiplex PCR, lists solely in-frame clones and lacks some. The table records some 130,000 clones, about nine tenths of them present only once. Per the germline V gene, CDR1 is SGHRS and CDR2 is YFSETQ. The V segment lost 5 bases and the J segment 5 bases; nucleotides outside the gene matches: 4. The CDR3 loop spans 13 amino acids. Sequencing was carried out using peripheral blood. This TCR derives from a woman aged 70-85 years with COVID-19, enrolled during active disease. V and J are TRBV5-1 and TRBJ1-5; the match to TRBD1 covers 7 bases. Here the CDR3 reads CASRETGDQPQHF. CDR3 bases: TGCGCCAGCAGAGAAACAGGGGATCAGCCCCAGCATTTT.